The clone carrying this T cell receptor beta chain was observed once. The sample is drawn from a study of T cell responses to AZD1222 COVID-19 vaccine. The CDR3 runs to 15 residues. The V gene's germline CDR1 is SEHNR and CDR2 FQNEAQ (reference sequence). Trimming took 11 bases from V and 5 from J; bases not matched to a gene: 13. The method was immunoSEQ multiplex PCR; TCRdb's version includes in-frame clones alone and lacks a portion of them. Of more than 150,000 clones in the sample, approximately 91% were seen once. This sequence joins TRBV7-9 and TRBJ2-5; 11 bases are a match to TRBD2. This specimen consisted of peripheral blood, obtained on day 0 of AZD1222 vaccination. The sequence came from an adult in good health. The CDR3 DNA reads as TGTGCCTCTCAGTACCCTAGCGGGGGGCATGAGACCCAGTACTTC. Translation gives CASQYPSGGHETQYF.